This T cell receptor (beta chain) derives from a study of Ad26.COV2.S vaccination and SARS-CoV-2 variants. Repertoires were generated with immunoSEQ multiplex PCR, while TCRdb's copy carries only in-frame clones and drops some. The data show under 300,000 clones, approximately 88% seen once. General study points: Total T cell responses, in the TCR breadth and depth analyses, may have been underestimated.

This clone came up a few times. Antigen: not known. Germline CDR1 is SGHAT and CDR2 is FQNNGV. The CDR3 extends over 16 amino acids. Trimming shortened V by 1 base and J by 0 bases, and 10 bases separated the two germline ends. The treatment was: 15 to 20 received Ad26.COV2.S at low or high dose, single or two shots; a few received placebo; per-sample allocation not given. Specimens were obtained on day 63 following the first vaccine or placebo injection. The sample was peripheral blood, taken in a trial of Ad26.COV2.S vaccine versus placebo. This clonotype was sampled from a person between 18 and 60 years old who received the Ad26.COV2.S COVID-19 vaccine or a placebo. V is TRBV11-2 and J is TRBJ1-3; tentatively, D is TRBD1 (5 bases). The CDR3 DNA sequence: TGTGCCAGCAGCTTAGTCTCAGGGTACTCTGGAAACACCATATATTTT. Its protein product is CASSLVSGYSGNTIYF.